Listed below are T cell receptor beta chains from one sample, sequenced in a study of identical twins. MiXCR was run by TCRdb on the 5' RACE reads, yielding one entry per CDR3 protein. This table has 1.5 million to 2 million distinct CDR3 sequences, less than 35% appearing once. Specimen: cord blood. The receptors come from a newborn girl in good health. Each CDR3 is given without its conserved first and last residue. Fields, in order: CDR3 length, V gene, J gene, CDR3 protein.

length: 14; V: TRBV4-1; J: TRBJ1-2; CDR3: ASSQEWPGWGYGYT
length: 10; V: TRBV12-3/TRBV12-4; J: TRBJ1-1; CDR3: ASNGMNTEAF
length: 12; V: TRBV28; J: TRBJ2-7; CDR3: ATRLDGLAGEQY
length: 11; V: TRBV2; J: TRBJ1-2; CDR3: ASRAGPNYGYT
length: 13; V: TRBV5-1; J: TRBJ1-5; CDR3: ASSKGDRGNQPQH
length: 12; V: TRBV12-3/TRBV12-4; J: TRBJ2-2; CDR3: ASSSLTPAGELF
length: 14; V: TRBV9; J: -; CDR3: ASSVRGTTSYNEQY
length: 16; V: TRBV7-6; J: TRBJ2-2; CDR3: ASSLIYRSPANTGELF
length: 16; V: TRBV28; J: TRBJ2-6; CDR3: ASSFAGRVLSGANVLT
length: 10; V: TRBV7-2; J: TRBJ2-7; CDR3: ASLGYSYEQY
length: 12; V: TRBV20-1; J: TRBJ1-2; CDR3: SARDRAGGYGYT
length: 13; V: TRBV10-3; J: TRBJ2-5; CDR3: AISGLAGGQETQY
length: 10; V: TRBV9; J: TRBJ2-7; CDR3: ASSVGAGEQY
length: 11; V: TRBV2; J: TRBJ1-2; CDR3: ASSTDGNYGYT
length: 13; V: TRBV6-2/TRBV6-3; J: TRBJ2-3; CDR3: ASSPYYRGTDTQY
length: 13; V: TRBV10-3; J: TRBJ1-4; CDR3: AISESQGVREKLF
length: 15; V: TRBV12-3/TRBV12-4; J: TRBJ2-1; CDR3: ASSPRGGRSFRNEQF
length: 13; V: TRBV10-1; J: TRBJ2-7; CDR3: ASSESRFRDYEQY
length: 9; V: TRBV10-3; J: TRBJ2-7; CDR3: AISDLGEQY
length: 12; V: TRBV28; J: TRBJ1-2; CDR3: ASNWDGRHYGYT
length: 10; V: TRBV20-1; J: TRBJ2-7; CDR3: SARRQALEQY
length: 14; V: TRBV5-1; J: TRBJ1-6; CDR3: ASSPFPQGNNSPLH
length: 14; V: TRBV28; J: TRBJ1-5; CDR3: ASSRRQDYSNQPQH
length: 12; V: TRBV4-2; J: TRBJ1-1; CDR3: ASSQTGQPTEAF
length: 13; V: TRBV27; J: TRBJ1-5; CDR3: ASSLGGRPNQPQH
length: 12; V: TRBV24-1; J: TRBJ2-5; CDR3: ATSDAAGQETQY
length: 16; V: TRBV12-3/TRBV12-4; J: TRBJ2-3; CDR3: ASRPPGLAEGGGDAQY
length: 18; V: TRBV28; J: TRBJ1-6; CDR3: ASSLRLNRSVNIYNSPLH
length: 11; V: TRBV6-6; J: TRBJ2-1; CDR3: ASSDLDRREQF
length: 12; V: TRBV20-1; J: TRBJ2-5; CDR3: SATDRVGQETQY
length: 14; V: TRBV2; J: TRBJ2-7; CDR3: ASSPYLAGVSYEQY
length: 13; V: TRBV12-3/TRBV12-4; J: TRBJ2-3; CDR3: ASSLVPSYTDTQY
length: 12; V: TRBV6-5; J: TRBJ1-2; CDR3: ASSYSGAPQGYT
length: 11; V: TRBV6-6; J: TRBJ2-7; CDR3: ASSYGGPYEQY
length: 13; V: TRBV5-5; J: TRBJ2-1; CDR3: ASSLGIGPYNEQF
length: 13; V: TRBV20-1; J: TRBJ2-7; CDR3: SARDWDQKGYEQY
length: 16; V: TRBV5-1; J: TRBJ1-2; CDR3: ASSLVPRDTLWLHGYT
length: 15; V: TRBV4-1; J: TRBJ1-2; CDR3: ASSQWTGERFNYGYT
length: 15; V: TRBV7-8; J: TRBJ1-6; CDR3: ASSPRRWNSPNSPLH
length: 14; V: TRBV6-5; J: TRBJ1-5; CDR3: ASRAGKYYSNQPQH
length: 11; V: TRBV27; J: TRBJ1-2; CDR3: ASTAQGHYGHT
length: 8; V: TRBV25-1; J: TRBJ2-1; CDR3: ASSAAEQF
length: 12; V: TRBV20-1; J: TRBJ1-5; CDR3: SARPGESNQPQH
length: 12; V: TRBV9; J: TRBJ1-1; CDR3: ASSVAGVNTEAF
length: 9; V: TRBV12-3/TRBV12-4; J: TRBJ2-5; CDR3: ASTGRETQY
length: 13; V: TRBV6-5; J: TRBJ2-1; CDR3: ASSYSSGHYNEQF
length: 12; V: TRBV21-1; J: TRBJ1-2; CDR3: ASSKGDRVRGYT
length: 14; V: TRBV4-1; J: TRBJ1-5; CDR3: ASSQLGAGPNQPQH
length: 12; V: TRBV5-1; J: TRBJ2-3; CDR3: AGSLGQGGDTQY
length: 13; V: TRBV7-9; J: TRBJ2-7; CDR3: ASSLDFVRAHEQY
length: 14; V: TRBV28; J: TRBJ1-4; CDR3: ASSLWASTPNEKLF
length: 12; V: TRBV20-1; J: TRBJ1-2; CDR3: SATLGTGKGGYT
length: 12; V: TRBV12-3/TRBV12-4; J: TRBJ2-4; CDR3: ASSADRGAGEQY
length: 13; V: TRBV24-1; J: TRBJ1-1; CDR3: ATSDSTPGVTEAF
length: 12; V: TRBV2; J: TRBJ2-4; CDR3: ASNPRLAKNIQY
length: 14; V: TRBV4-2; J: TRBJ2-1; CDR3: ASSQESAGANNEQF
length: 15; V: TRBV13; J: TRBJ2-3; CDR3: ASSTTSGGYSTDTQY
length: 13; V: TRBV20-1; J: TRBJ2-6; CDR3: SASDGASGANVLT
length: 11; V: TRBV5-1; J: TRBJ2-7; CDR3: ASSFSPSYEQY